The T cell receptor (beta chain) described here comes from a study of CD8 T cells in ankylosing spondylitis. Germline lookup yields CDR1 SGHKS and CDR2 YYEKEE (reference sequence). The CDR3 spans 16 residues. The V gene lost 0 bases and the J gene lost 7 bases, with 14 bases spanning the gap. In TCRdb, the 5' RACE reads were re-called with MiXCR into one record per CDR3 protein. Among about 36,000 distinct CDR3 sequences, 6% were seen once, and the ten largest hold less than 15%. Study-wide results and caveats: Disease-linked clones had a CD8+ phenotype and relatively low frequency in peripheral blood. Reports of some motif variants in reactive arthritis synovial fluid and blood predate this one.

By frequency in the sample, this clonotype is medium-sized. What it recognizes is unknown. This sequence joins TRBV5-5 and TRBJ1-6, with D perhaps TRBD1 (5 bases). The source material was blood, either unsorted or a sorted T cell fraction (not recorded which). The receptor was isolated from a male donor with ankylosing spondylitis or in good health (not recorded which). This CDR3 is CASSLVTGTRNSPLHF. The CDR3 region has the DNA TGTGCCAGCAGCTTGGTAACCGGGACTAGGAATTCACCCCTCCACTTT.